The rows below give T cell receptor beta chains drawn from one sample of a study of T cell responses to AZD1222 COVID-19 vaccine. Sequenced by immunoSEQ multiplex PCR; TCRdb stores in-frame clones only, minus some. The data hold 100,000 or so clones, with around 89% observed a single time. Sample: peripheral blood, taken on day 0 of AZD1222 vaccination. The receptors were gathered from an adult in good health. Both conserved end residues are part of each CDR3. Fields, in order: J gene, D gene, V gene, clone size, CDR3 DNA, CDR3 protein. D genes are given only for firm matches. Clone size is shown for a subset of rows, as once, few, many or a class of expanded clone.

TRBJ1-5 . TRBV23-1 . TGCGCCAGCAGTCATGGCTTCCCTTATAGCAATCAGCCCCAGCATTTT CASSHGFPYSNQPQHF
TRBJ1-1 . TRBV11-3 . TGTGCCAGCAGCTTAGACGGGTTAAAAGCTTTCTTT CASSLDGLKAFF
TRBJ2-3 . TRBV7-2 . TGTGCCAGCAGGTTTAGGGGGGGCACAGATACGCAGTATTTT CASRFRGGTDTQYF
TRBJ2-7 . TRBV18 . TGTGCCAGCTCACGTGACAACGGGGAAATTTCCGAGCAGTACTTC CASSRDNGEISEQYF
TRBJ1-2 . TRBV5-1 . TGCGCCAGCAGCGTAGACCGGGCGTATGGCTACACCTTC CASSVDRAYGYTF
TRBJ2-1 . TRBV12-3/TRBV12-4 few TGTGCCAGCAGTTTAGGCCTTGTAGAAGAGCAGTTCTTC CASSLGLVEEQFF
TRBJ2-7 . TRBV24-1 . TGTGCCACCAGTGCACCAGGGGCGTACTTC CATSAPGAYF
TRBJ2-7 . TRBV28 . TGTGCCAGCAACCCGACCCGAAGCGACGAGCAGTACTTC CASNPTRSDEQYF
TRBJ2-3 . TRBV24-1 . TGTGCCACCAGTGATCAACTGGTTGATACGCAGTATTTT CATSDQLVDTQYF
TRBJ2-7 . TRBV7-2 once TGTGCCAGCAGCTTTTTGAATATCCCGAGTGGCGAGCAGTACTTC CASSFLNIPSGEQYF
TRBJ1-1 . TRBV3-1/TRBV3-2 . TGTGCCAGCAGCCAGCCGGGGAACACTGAAGCTTTCTTT CASSQPGNTEAFF
TRBJ1-2 TRBD1 TRBV6-5 . TGTGCCAGCAGTAGACAGGGAAGTCAATATGGCTACACCTTC CASSRQGSQYGYTF
TRBJ2-6 . TRBV5-6 . TGTGCCAGCAGCTTGCTCGTCGGCAGGGCCAACGTCCTGACTTTC CASSLLVGRANVLTF
TRBJ2-1 . TRBV3-1/TRBV3-2 . TGTGCCAGCAGCCAAGGGGCCCTGGGGGCTGAGCAGTTCTTC CASSQGALGAEQFF
TRBJ1-5 . TRBV4-2 . TGTGCCAGCAGCCAAGGCGGTCCGGGCAATCAGCCCCAGCATTTT CASSQGGPGNQPQHF
TRBJ2-3 . TRBV5-1 . TGCGCCAGCAGCGAGGGCCCGAGCACAGATACGCAGTATTTT CASSEGPSTDTQYF
TRBJ1-5 TRBD1 TRBV27 . TGTGCCACCAAACCCGGGACAGGGAAAAATCAGCCCCAGCATTTT CATKPGTGKNQPQHF
TRBJ2-5 . TRBV2 . TGTGCCAGCAGAGGGCCCAATGGGGCCCAGTACTTC CASRGPNGAQYF
TRBJ1-3 . TRBV15 . TGTGCCACCAGCAGAGACCAGGATTATGGAAACACCATATATTTT CATSRDQDYGNTIYF
TRBJ1-5 TRBD1 TRBV18 . TGTGCCAGCTCACCGGGACAGGGGGCTTACTCGCAGCCCCAGCATTTT CASSPGQGAYSQPQHF
TRBJ1-5 . TRBV30 . TGTGCCTGGAGTGTACAGGGCCCAAATCAGCCCCAGCATTTT CAWSVQGPNQPQHF
TRBJ1-2 TRBD1 TRBV6-6 . TGTGCCAGCAGCAGAGGACAGGGGGGAATCGATGGCTACACCTTC CASSRGQGGIDGYTF
TRBJ2-1 . TRBV6-5 . TGTGCCAGCAGCAGACGGACTAAAAACAATGAGCAGTTCTTC CASSRRTKNNEQFF
TRBJ2-3 . TRBV5-4 . TGTGCCAGCAGCTTCGACAGGTCGGTTACGCAGTATTTT CASSFDRSVTQYF
TRBJ2-7 . TRBV3-1/TRBV3-2 medium-sized TGTGCCAGCAGCCAAGGGGCAGGGCTTAGCTCCTACGAGCAGTACTTC CASSQGAGLSSYEQYF
TRBJ1-4 . TRBV28 . TGTGCCAGCAGAGAGGAGGGTAATGAAAAACTGTTTTTT CASREEGNEKLFF
TRBJ1-5 . TRBV3-1/TRBV3-2 . TGTGCCAGCAGCCAAGATCCCCGGGACCTCCAGATGGGTAGCAATCAGCCCCAGCATTTT CASSQDPRDLQMGSNQPQHF
TRBJ2-1 TRBD2 TRBV19 . TGTGCCAGTAGTATTGAACTAGCGGGATTCAATGAGCAGTTCTTC CASSIELAGFNEQFF
TRBJ1-5 TRBD1 TRBV6-5 . TGTGCCAGCAGTCTAACCTGGGACAGGGGTCAGCCCCAGCATTTT CASSLTWDRGQPQHF
TRBJ2-1 TRBD2 TRBV7-3 . TGTGCCAGCAGCTTAATGGCGGGAGGACACTACAATGAGCAGTTCTTC CASSLMAGGHYNEQFF
TRBJ1-1 . TRBV10-3 . TGTGCCATGAGTGAGGGCAACATGAACACTGAAGCTTTCTTT CAMSEGNMNTEAFF
TRBJ2-1 . TRBV18 . TGTGCCAGCTCACCAAGGGAGAGTTCCTACAATGAGCAGTTCTTC CASSPRESSYNEQFF
TRBJ1-6 . TRBV7-9 few TGTGCCAGCAGCTTAGTCGCAGGTTATAATTCACCCCTCCACTTT CASSLVAGYNSPLHF
TRBJ2-2 TRBD1 TRBV7-6 . TGTGCCAGCAGCTCCCGACAGGGGGCGGGCGGGGAGCTGTTTTTT CASSSRQGAGGELFF
TRBJ2-1 TRBD2 TRBV7-3 . TGTGCCACTGCGACTAGCGGGAGTCGAGAGCAGTTCTTC CATATSGSREQFF
TRBJ1-1 . TRBV5-1 . TGCGCCAGCAGCTTAGGGGCTTCGAACACTGAAGCTTTCTTT CASSLGASNTEAFF
TRBJ1-6 . TRBV9 . TGTGCCAGCAGCGTAGGGGGGAATTCACCCCTCCACTTT CASSVGGNSPLHF
TRBJ1-4 . TRBV5-1 few TGCGCCAGCAGCTTGGATCGGGTCAGGGCCCTTACAACTAATGAAAAACTGTTTTTT CASSLDRVRALTTNEKLFF
TRBJ2-5 . TRBV5-4 . TGTGCCAGCAGCAGAACTGGACAGCCAGAGACCCAGTACTTC CASSRTGQPETQYF
TRBJ1-6 TRBD1 TRBV5-1 . TGCGCCAGCAGCTCGGGGACAGGGGGAGGTTCACCCCTCCACTTT CASSSGTGGGSPLHF
TRBJ1-6 . TRBV27 . TGTGCCAGCAGTTTAATACTCCCCCGAGTCCTCCACTTT CASSLILPRVLHF
TRBJ2-1 TRBD1 TRBV5-1 . TGCGCCAGCAGCTCACCGGGACAGCCTGAGCAGTTCTTC CASSSPGQPEQFF
TRBJ1-4 . TRBV6-5 . TGTGCCAGCAGTTACTCACCGGGACATAATAATGAAAAACTGTTTTTT CASSYSPGHNNEKLFF
TRBJ2-1 TRBD1 TRBV27 . TGTGCCAGCAGCCGTTATGGACAGGGGGGCTCCTATGAGCAGTTCTTC CASSRYGQGGSYEQFF